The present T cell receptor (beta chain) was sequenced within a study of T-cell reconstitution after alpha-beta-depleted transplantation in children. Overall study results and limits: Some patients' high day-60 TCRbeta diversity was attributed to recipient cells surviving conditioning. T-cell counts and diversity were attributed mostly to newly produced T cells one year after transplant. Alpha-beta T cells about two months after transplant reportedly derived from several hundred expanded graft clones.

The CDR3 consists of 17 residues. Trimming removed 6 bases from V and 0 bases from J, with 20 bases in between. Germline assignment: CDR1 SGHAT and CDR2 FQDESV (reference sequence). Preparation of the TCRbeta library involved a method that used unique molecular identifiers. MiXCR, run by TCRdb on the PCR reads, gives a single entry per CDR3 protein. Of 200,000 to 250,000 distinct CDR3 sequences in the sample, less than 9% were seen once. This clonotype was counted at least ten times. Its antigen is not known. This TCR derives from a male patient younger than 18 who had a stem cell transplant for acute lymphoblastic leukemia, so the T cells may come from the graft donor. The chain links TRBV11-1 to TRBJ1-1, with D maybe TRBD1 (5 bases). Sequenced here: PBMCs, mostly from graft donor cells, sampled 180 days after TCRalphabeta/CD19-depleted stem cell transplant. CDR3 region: CASRHRGLGGVNTEAFF. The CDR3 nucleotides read TGTGCCAGCAGACATAGGGGCCTGGGAGGGGTGAACACTGAAGCTTTCTTT.